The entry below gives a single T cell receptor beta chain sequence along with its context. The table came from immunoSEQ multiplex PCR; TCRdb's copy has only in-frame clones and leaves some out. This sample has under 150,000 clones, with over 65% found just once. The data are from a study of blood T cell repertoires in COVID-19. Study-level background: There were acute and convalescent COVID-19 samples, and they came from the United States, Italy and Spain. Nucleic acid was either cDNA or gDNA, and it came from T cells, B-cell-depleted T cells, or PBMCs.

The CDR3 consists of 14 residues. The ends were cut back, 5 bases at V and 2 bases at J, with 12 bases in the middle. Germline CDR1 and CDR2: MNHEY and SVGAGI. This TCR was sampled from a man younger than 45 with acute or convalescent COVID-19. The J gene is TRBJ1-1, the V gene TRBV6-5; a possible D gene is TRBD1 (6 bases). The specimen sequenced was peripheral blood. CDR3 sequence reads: CASSHPQGNTEAFF. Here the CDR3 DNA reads TGTGCCAGCAGTCACCCACAGGGAAACACTGAAGCTTTCTTT.